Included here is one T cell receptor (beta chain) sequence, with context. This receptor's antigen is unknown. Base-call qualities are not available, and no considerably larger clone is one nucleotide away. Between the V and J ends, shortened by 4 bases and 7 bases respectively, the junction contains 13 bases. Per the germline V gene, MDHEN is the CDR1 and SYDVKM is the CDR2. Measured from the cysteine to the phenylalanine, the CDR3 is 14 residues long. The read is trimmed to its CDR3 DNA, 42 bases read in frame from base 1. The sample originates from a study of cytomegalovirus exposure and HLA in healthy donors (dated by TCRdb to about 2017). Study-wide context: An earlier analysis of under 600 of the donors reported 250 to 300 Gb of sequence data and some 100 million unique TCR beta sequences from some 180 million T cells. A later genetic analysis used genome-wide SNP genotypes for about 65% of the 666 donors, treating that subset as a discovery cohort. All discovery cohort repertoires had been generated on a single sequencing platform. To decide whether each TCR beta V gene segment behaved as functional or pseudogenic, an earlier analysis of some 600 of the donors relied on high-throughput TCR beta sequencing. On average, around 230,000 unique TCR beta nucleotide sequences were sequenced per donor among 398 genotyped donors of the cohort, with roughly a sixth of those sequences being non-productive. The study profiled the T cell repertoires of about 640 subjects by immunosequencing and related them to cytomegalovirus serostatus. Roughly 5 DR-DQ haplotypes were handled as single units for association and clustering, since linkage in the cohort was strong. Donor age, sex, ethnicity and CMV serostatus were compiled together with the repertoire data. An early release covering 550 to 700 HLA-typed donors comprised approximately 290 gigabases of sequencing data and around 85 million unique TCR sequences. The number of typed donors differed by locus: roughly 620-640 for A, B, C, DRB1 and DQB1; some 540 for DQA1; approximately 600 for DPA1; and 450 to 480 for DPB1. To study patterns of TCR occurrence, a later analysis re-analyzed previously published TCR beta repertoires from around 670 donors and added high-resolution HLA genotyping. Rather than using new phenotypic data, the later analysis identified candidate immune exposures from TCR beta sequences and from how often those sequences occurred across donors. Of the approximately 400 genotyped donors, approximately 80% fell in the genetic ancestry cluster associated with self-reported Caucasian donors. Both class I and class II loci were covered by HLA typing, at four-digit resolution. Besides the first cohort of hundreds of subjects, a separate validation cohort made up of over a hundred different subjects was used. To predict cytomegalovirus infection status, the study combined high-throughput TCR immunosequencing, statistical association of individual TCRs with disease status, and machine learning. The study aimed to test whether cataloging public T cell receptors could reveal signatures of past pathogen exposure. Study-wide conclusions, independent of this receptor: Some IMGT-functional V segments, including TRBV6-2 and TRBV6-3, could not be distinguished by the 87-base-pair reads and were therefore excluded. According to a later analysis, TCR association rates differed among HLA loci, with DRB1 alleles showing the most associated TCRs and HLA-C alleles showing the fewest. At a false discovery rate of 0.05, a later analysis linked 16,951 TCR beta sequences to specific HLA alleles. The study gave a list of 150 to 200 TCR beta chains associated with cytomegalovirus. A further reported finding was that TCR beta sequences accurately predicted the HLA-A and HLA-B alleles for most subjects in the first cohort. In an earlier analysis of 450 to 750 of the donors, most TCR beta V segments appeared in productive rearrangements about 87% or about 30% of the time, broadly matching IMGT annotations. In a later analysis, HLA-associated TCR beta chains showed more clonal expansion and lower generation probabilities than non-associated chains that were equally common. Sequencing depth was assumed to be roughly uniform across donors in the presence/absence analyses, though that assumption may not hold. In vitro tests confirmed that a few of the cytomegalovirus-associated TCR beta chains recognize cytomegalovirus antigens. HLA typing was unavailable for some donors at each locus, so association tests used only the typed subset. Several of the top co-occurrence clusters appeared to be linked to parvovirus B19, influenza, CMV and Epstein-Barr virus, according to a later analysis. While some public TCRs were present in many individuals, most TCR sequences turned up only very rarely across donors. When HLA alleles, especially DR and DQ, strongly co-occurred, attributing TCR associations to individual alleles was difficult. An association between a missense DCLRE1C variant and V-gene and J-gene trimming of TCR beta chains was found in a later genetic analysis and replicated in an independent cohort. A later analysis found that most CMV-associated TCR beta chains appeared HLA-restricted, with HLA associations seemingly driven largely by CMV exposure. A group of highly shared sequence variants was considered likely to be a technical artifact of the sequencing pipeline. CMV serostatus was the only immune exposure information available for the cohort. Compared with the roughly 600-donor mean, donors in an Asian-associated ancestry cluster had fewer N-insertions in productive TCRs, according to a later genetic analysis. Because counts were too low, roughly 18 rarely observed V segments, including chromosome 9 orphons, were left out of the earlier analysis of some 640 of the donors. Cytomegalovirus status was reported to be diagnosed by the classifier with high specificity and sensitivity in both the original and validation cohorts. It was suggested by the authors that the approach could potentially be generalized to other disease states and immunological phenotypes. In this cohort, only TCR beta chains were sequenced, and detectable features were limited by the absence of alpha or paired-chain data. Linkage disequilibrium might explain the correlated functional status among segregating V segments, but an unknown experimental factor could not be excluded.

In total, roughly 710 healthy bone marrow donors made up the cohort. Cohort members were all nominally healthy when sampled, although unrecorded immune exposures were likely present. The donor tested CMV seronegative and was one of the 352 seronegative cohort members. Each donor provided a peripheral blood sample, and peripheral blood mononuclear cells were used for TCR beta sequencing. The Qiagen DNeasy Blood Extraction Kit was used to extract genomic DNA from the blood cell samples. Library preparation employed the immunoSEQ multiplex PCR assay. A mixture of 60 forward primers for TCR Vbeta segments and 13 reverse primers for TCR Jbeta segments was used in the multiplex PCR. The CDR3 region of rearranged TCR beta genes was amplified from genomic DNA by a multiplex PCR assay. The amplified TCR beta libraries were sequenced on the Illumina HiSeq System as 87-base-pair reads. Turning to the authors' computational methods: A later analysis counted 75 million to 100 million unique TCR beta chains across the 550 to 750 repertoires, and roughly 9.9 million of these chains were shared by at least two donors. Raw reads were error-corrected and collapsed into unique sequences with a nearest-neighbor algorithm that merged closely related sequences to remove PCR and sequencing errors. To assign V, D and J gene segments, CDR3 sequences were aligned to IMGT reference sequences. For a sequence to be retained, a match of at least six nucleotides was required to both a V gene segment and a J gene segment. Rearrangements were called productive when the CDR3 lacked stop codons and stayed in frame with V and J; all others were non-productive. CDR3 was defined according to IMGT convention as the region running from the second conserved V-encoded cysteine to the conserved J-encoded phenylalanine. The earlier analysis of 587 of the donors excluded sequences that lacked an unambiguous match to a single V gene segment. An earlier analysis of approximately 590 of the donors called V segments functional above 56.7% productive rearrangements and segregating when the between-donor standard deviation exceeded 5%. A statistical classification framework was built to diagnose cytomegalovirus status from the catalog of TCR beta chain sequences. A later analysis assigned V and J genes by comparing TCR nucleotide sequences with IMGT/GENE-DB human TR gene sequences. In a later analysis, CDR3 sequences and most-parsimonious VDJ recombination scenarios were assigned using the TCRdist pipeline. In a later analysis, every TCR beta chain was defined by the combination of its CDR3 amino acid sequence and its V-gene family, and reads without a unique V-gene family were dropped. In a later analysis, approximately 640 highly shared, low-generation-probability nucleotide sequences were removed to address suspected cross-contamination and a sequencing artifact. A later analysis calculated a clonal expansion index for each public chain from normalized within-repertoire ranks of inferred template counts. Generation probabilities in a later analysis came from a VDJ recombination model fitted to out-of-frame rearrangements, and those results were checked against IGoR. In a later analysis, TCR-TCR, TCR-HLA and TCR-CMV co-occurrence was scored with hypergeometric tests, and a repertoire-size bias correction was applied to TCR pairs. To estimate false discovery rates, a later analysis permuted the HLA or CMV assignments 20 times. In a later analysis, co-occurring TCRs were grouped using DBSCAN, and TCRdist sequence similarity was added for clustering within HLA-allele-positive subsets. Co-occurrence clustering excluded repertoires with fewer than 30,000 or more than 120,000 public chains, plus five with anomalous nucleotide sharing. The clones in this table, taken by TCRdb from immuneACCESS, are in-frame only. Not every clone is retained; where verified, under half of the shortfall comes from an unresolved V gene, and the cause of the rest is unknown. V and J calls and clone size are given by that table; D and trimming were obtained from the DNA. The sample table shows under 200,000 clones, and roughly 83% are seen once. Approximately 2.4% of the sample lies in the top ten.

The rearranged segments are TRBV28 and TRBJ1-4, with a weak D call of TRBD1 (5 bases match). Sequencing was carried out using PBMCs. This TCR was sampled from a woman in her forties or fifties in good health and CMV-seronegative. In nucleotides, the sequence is TGTGCCAGCAGTTGGGCAGGGCGGGGTGAAAAACTGTTTTTT. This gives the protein CASSWAGRGEKLFF.